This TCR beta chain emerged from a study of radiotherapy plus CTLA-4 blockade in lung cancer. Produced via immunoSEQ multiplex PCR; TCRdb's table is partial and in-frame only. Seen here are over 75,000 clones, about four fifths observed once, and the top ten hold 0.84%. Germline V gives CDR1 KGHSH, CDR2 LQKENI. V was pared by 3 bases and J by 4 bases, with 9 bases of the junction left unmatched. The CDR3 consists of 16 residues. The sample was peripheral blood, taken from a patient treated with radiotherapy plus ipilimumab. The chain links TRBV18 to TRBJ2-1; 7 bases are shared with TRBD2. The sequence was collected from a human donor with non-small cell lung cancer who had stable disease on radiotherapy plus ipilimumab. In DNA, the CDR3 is TGTGCCAGCTCACCCCCACGGGCGGGAGCGTACAATGAGCAGTTCTTC. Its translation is CASSPPRAGAYNEQFF.